This T cell receptor beta chain was identified during a study of shared T cell receptors in the human thymus. The CDR3 is made up of 14 amino acids. V was shortened by 7 bases and J by 6 bases, with 18 bases between the two germline ends. Per germline, CDR1 MDHEN and CDR2 SYDVKM. Data came from immunoSEQ multiplex PCR; TCRdb stores just in-frame clones and leaves some out. The table has fewer than 700,000 clones, 88% seen once; the top ten hold about 0.01%. These data were also filed under a second study, of human thymus T cells.

The sequenced sample consisted of thymocytes. This chain joins TRBV28 and TRBJ1-1; D remains unclear. This TCR came from a boy under two years old with a congenital heart defect. CDR3 sequence: CASTRVLRLAEAFF. CDR3 nucleotide sequence: TGTGCCAGCACCCGGGTCCTCCGTCTTGCTGAAGCTTTCTTT.